This T cell receptor beta chain was retrieved from a study of cytomegalovirus exposure and HLA in healthy donors. Looking at the study overall: When 398 donors were genotyped, roughly four fifths of them were found to fall in the Caucasian-associated ancestry cluster. Study-level points and caveats: By a later analysis, the bulk of CMV-associated TCR beta chains appeared HLA-restricted.

A word on this clone: Its antigen is undetermined.

Per the germline V gene, CDR1 is SGHAT and CDR2 is FQNNGV. V was pared by 3 bases and J by 6 bases, with 17 bases between. The length of the CDR3 is 16 residues. PCR primers comprised 60 Vbeta and 13 Jbeta primers. The data were produced by immunoSEQ multiplex PCR, yet TCRdb's version contains in-frame clones alone and is incomplete. The data contain approximately 220,000 clones, approximately 88% of them seen just once; the ten biggest clones take up approximately 0.71%. J is TRBJ1-4 and V is TRBV11-2, with D possibly TRBD1 on 6 matching bases. The sequenced sample consisted of PBMCs. The receptor's source is a boy aged 2 to 9 in good health and CMV-seronegative. The CDR3 sequence: CASSFLPWGTYEKLFF. The CDR3 DNA sequence: TGTGCCAGCAGCTTTCTACCCTGGGGGACATATGAAAAACTGTTTTTT.